This T cell receptor beta chain was recorded in a study of T cells in localized non-small cell lung cancer. This clone is labeled as medium-sized. The method was immunoSEQ multiplex PCR; TCRdb's version includes in-frame clones alone and lacks a portion of them. The sample contains thousands of clones, roughly 29% of which appear only once. This CDR3 comprises 12 residues. The germline V gene has CDR1 MDHEN and CDR2 SYDVKM. Deletions cut 5 bases from V and 8 bases from J, with 12 bases between. The J gene is TRBJ1-1, the V gene TRBV28; D gene unclear. The source material was lung tumor tissue, sampled before any cancer treatment. The receptor was derived from a woman aged 40-69 years with stage I lung adenocarcinoma. The CDR3 coding sequence is TGTGCCAGCAGTGGACCCCGGGCCGAAGCTTTCTTT. The encoded protein is CASSGPRAEAFF.